The clone carrying this TCR beta chain appeared a few times. V was clipped by 4 bases and J by 2 bases, with 17 bases between them. Germline CDR1 and CDR2: SEHNR and FQNEAQ (reference sequence). This CDR3 is 16 amino acids long. The sample is drawn from a study of CD8+ T cells in alopecia areata. Treatment given: oral pan-JAK inhibitor, 5-10 mg twice daily. Sampling of alopecia areata patients yielded lesional scalp punch biopsies as well as peripheral blood. The sequencing template was cDNA reverse transcribed from extracted RNA. Sequenced by immunoSEQ multiplex PCR; TCRdb stores in-frame clones only, minus some. This sample has around 100,000 clones, with 44% found just once.

The sequence derives from a human donor with alopecia areata. The chain uses TRBV7-9 and TRBJ1-2; D ambiguous. Sample: CD8+ T cells sorted from blood, taken at week 24, from a patient treated with tofacitinib. The CDR3 DNA sequence: TGTGCCAGCAGCTACGGTGGGGTATCCCCGAACTATGGCTACACCTTC. It is translated as CASSYGGVSPNYGYTF.